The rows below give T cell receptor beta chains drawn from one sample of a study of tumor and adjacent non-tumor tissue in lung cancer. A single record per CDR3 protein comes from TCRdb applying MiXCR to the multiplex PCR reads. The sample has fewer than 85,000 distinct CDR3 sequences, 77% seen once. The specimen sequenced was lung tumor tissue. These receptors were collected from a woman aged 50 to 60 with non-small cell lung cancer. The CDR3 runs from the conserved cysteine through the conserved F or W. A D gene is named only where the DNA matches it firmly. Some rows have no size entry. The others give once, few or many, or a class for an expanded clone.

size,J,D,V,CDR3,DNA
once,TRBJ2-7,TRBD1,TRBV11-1,CAWSRTGAASYEQYF,TGTGCCTGGAGCCGGACAGGGGCGGCCTCCTACGAGCAATACTTC
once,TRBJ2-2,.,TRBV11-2,CTSSEVTGELLF,TGTACCAGCAGCGAGGTCACCGGGGAGCTGCTTTTT
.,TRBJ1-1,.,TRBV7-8,CASTLYPPKGTNTEAFF,TGTGCCAGCACCCTATACCCTCCTAAAGGGACGAACACTGAAGCTTTCTTT
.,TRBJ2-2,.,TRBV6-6,CASSYGNLVQGVGELFF,TGTGCCAGCAGTTATGGAAATTTGGTACAGGGTGTCGGGGAGCTGTTTTTT
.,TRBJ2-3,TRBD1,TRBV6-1,CASSSSSGQGADMQYF,TGTGCCAGCAGTTCATCTTCGGGACAGGGAGCAGATATGCAGTATTTT
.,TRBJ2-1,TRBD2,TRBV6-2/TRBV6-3,CASRRSGSFYNKQFF,TGTGCCAGCAGGAGGAGCGGGAGTTTCTACAATAAGCAGTTCTTC
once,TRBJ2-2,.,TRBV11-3,CASSLTGDTGELLF,TGTGCCAGCAGCCTAACGGGGGACACCGGGGAGCTGCTTTTT
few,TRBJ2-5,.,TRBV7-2,CASSSSRETQYF,TGTGCCAGCAGCTCATCACGGGAGACCCAGTACTTC
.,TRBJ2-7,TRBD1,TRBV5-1,CTSSFSRTGLYDQYF,TGCACCAGCAGCTTCAGCCGGACAGGTCTCTACGACCAGTACTTC
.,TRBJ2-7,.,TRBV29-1,CSVAERGGQYF,TGCAGCGTCGCCGAAAGGGGGGGGCAGTATTTC
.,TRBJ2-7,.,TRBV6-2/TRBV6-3,CASRIRDLSNEQYF,TGTGCCAGCAGAATCCGGGATCTCTCCAACGAGCAGTACTTC
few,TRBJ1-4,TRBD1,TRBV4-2,CTSSPTPGQPNEKLFF,TGTACCAGCAGCCCGACACCGGGACAGCCTAATGAAAAACTGTTTTTT
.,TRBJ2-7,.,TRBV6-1,CASRLHGYEQYF,TGTGCCAGCAGACTCCATGGCTACGAGCAGTACTTC
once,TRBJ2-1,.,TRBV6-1,CASSEIAESSYNERFF,TGTGCCAGCAGTGAAATAGCGGAGAGCTCCTACAATGAGCGGTTCTTC
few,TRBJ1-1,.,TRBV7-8,CASSPLFGSSGNTEAFF,TGTGCCAGCAGCCCTTTATTTGGGAGCAGTGGGAACACTGAAGCTTTCTTT
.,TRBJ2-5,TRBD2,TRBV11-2,CASSLRSGTSLETQYF,TGTGCCAGCAGCCTCAGAAGCGGGACTAGCCTTGAGACCCAGTACTTC
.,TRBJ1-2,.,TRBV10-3,CAISDRAAGTRGGGYTF,TGTGCCATCAGTGACCGGGCGGCCGGGACAAGGGGTGGTGGCTACACCTTC
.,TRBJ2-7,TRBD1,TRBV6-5,CASSLRTGTGYEQYF,TGTGCCAGCAGCCTGAGGACAGGGACGGGTTACGAGCAGTACTTC
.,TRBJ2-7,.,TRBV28,CASKYHHNNERYF,TGTGCCAGCAAGTACCACCACAATAACGAGCGGTACTTC
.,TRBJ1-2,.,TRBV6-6,CASTPVTVNYGYTF,TGTGCCAGCACTCCTGTGACAGTTAACTATGGCTACACCTTC
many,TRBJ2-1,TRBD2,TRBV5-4,CASSHNSGTSGNEQFF,TGTGCCAGCAGCCATAATAGCGGGACTTCGGGGAATGAGCAGTTCTTC
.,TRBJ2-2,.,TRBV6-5,CANRPNTGELFF,TGCGCCAACAGACCTAACACCGGGGAGCTGTTTTTT
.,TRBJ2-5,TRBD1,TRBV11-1,CASGSGQGVETQYF,TGTGCCAGCGGCTCGGGACAGGGCGTAGAGACCCAGTATTTC
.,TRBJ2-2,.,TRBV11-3,CASSIGGGTGELFF,TGTGCCAGCAGCATAGGGGGAGGCACCGGGGAGCTGTTTTTT
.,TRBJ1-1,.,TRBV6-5,CASSYSSSSVAFF,TGTGCCAGCAGTTACTCCTCGAGTAGCGTGGCTTTCTTT
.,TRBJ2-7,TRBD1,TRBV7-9,CASSLTGTGSHEHYF,TGTGCCAGCAGCCTGACCGGGACAGGGAGCCACGAGCACTATTTC
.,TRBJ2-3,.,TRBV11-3,CASSLGLAGAGGTNTQCF,TGTGCCAGCAGCTTAGGACTGGCGGGAGCAGGGGGCACAAATACACAGTGTTTT
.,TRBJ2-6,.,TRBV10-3,CAISESDSGGNTLTF,TGTGCCATCAGTGAGTCGGACTCTGGGGGCAACACCCTGACTTTC
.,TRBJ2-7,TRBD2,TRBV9,CASSVAGEGYEHYF,TGTGCCAGCAGCGTTGCGGGAGAAGGCTACGAGCATTACTTC
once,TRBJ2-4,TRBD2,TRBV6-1,CATMGGGTKNIQYF,TGTGCCACTATGGGGGGGGGAACCAAAAACATTCAGTACTTC
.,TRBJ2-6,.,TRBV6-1,CASRLFSGANILTF,TGTGCCAGCCGACTGTTCTCTGGGGCCAACATCCTAACTTTC
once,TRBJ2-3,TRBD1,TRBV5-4,CAIGFRTGVTDTQYF,TGTGCCATCGGCTTCCGGACAGGGGTGACAGATACGCAGTATTTT
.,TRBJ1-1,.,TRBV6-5,CASSHPGSIEAFF,TGTGCCAGCAGTCACCCAGGGAGCATTGAAGCTTTCTTT
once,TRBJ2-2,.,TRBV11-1,CASSVAIIGSYHIGELFF,TGTGCCAGCAGCGTAGCTATCATAGGGAGTTACCACATCGGGGAGCTGTTTTTT
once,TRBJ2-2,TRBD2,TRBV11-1,CAISVAIGGSYHIGELFF,TGTGCCATCAGCGTAGCTATCGGCGGGAGTTACCACATCGGGGAGCTGTTTTTT
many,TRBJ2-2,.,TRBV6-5,CASSYSNRGYRTGELFF,TGTGCCAGCAGTTACTCGAATAGGGGGTATCGCACCGGGGAGCTGTTTTTT
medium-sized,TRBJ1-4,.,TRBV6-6,CASSSTLTNEKLFF,TGTGCCAGCAGTTCGACCTTAACTAATGAAAAACTGTTTTTT
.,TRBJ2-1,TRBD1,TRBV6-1,CASSEVTGTGGSEQFF,TGTGCCAGCAGTGAAGTTACGGGGACAGGAGGAAGTGAGCAGTTCTTC
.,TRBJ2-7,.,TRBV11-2,CTSSLMVGLYEEYF,TGTACCAGCAGCTTAATGGTAGGATTATACGAGGAGTACTTC
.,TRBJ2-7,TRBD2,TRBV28,CAGPRVGTPGLAGYEQYF,TGTGCCGGGCCACGGGTCGGCACCCCGGGACTAGCTGGCTACGAGCAGTACTTC
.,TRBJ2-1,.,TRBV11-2,CASSFRIADNEKFF,TGTGCCAGCAGCTTTCGCATTGCCGACAATGAAAAGTTCTTC
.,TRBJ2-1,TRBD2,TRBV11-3,CASSPWGGRNEQFF,TGTGCTAGCAGTCCTTGGGGCGGGAGAAATGAGCAGTTCTTC
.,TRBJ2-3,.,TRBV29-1,CSVKQGSIDTRYF,TGCAGCGTTAAGCAGGGTAGCATAGATACGCGGTATTTT
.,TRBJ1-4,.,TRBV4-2,CASIHQGTNEKLFF,TGTGCCAGCATCCATCAGGGTACTAATGAAAAACTGTTTTTT
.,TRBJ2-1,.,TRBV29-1,CSVEDLGDWSSYNEQFF,TGCAGCGTTGAAGATCTGGGCGACTGGAGCTCCTACAATGAGCAGTTCTTC
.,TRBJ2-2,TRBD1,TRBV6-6,CASSYGNLGQDAGELFF,TGTGCCAGCAGTTATGGAAATTTGGGACAGGATGCCGGGGAACTGTTTTTT
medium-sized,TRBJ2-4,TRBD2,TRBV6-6,CASSPGEGKFRNIQYF,TGTGCCAGCAGTCCCGGGGAGGGGAAGTTTAGAAACATTCAGTACTTC
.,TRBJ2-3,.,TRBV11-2,CVSSPVGYPPPGTQYF,TGTGTCAGCAGCCCGGTGGGTTACCCGCCTCCAGGTACGCAGTATTTT
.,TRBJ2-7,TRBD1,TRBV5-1,CASGLVGDRGREQHF,TGCGCCAGCGGCTTAGTGGGAGACAGGGGTCGTGAGCAGCACTTC
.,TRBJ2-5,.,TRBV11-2,CAGRPSIQETQYF,TGTGCCGGCAGGCCGAGTATCCAGGAGACCCAGTACTTC
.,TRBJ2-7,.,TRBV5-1,CVSSVDGAYEQYF,TGTGTCAGCAGCGTGGACGGGGCCTACGAGCAGTACTTC
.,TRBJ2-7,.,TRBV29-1,CNVDGLTWLDEQYF,TGCAACGTTGATGGTTTGACATGGCTGGATGAGCAGTACTTC
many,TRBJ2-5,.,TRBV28,CASTLGVETQYF,TGTGCCAGCACCTTAGGCGTAGAGACCCAGTACTTC
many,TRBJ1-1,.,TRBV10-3,CAISDSVWAEAFF,TGTGCCATCAGTGACAGTGTATGGGCTGAAGCTTTCTTT
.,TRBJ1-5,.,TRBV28,CASSRPDSGEQQSQHF,TGTGCCAGCAGCCGTCCCGACTCGGGGGAGCAGCAGTCCCAGCATTTT
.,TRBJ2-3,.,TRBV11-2,CASSLGSPKDHTQYF,TGTGCCAGCAGCTTAGGATCCCCAAAGGACCATACGCAGTATTTT
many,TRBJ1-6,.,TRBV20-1,CSARDQPRTGRVNSPLHF,TGCAGTGCTAGAGATCAACCTAGGACTGGTAGGGTAAATTCACCCCTCCACTTT
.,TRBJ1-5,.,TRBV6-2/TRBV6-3,CASSYHWPGNQPHHF,TGTGCCAGTAGTTACCATTGGCCAGGCAATCAGCCCCATCACTTT
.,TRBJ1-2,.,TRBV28,CASSLYGESNYGYTF,TGTGCCAGCAGTTTATATGGGGAGAGTAACTATGGTTACACCTTC
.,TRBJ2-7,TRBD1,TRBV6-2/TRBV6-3,CVCQLPGQGANEQYF,TGTGTCTGCCAGTTACCGGGACAGGGGGCCAACGAGCAGTACTTC